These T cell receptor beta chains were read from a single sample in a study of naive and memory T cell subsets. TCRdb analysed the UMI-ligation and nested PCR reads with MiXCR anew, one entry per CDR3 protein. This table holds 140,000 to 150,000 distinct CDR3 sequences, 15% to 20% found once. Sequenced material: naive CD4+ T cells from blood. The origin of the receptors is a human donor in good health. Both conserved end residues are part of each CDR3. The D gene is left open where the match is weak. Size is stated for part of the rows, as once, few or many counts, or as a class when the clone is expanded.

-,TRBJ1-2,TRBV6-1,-,CASSDRSEGYGYTF,TGTGCCAGCAGTGATAGGAGTGAAGGCTATGGCTACACCTTC
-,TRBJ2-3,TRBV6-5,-,CASSGHLTTDTQYF,TGTGCCAGCAGTGGACACTTGACCACAGATACGCAGTATTTT
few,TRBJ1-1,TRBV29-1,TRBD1,CSVEDTGAPHTEAFF,TGCAGCGTTGAAGATACAGGGGCACCACACACTGAAGCTTTCTTT
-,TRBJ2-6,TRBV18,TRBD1,CASSPGQGNSGANVLTF,TGTGCCAGCTCACCGGGACAGGGGAACTCTGGGGCCAACGTCCTGACTTTC
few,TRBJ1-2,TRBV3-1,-,CASSQVPGGNYGYTF,TGTGCCAGCAGCCAAGTTCCGGGTGGAAACTATGGCTACACCTTC
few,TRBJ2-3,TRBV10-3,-,CATNGGEDGATDTQYF,TGTGCCACTAATGGGGGCGAGGACGGAGCCACAGATACGCAGTATTTT
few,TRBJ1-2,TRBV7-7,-,CASHTSGQVLPYGYTF,TGTGCCAGCCATACCTCTGGGCAGGTCCTACCCTATGGCTACACCTTC
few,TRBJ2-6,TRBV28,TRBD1,CASRLTGSGANVLTF,TGTGCCAGCAGGCTGACAGGGTCTGGGGCCAACGTCCTGACTTTC
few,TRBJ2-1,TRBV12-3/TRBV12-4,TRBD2,CASSFGLAGEMDEQFF,TGTGCCAGCAGTTTCGGACTAGCGGGAGAAATGGATGAGCAGTTCTTC
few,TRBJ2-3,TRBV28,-,CASESDTQYF,TGTGCCAGCGAGTCAGATACGCAGTATTTT
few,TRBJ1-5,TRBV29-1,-,CSVVDSYSNQPQHF,TGCAGCGTTGTCGACAGCTACAGCAATCAGCCCCAGCATTTT
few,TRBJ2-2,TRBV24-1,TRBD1,CATSDLRQGAEKAGELFF,TGTGCCACCAGTGATTTAAGGCAGGGGGCGGAGAAGGCCGGGGAGCTGTTTTTT
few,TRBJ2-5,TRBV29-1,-,CSVGGYLVETQYF,TGCAGCGTTGGGGGCTATTTGGTGGAGACCCAGTACTTC
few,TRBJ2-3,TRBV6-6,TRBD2,CASSYWRLADSTDTQYF,TGTGCCAGCAGTTACTGGCGACTAGCGGATAGCACAGATACGCAGTATTTT
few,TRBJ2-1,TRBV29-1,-,CSVAHPRGINEQFF,TGCAGCGTAGCCCACCCGAGGGGAATCAATGAGCAGTTCTTC
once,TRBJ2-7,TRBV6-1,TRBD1,CASSEALGTGRTAPRYEQYF,TGCGCCAGCAGTGAAGCGCTAGGGACAGGGAGAACCGCACCTCGCTACGAGCAGTACTTC
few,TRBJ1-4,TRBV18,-,CASSHRDRTNEKLFF,TGTGCCAGCTCACACAGGGATCGAACTAATGAAAAACTGTTTTTT
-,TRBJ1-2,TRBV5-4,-,CASSLDTGTLTYGYTF,TGTGCCAGCAGCTTGGACACAGGAACGCTGACCTATGGCTACACCTTC
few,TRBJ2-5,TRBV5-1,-,CASSLERQETQYF,TGCGCCAGCAGCTTGGAGAGACAAGAGACCCAGTACTTC
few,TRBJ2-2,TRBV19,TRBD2,CASSIQGLAGVFTGELFF,TGTGCCAGTAGTATACAAGGACTAGCGGGAGTTTTTACCGGGGAGCTGTTTTTT
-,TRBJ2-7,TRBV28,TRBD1,CASSLNPGGSYEQYF,TGTGCCAGCAGTTTGAATCCAGGGGGCTCCTACGAGCAGTACTTC
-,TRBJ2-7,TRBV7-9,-,CASSPQTGYEQYF,TGTGCCAGCAGCCCACAGACAGGCTACGAGCAGTACTTC
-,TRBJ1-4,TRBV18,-,CASSSNSKGANEKLFF,TGTGCCAGCTCATCAAACTCTAAAGGGGCTAATGAAAAACTGTTTTTT
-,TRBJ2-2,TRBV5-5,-,CASSTRTGPGELFF,TGTGCCAGCAGCACCCGAACAGGGCCCGGGGAGCTGTTTTTT
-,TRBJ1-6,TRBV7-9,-,CASRTDRLNSPLHF,TGTGCCAGCAGAACAGACCGATTAAATTCACCCCTCCACTTT
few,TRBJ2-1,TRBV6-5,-,CASSYSSVYTYNEQFF,TGTGCCAGCAGTTACTCGAGCGTCTATACCTACAATGAGCAGTTCTTC
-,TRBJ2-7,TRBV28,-,CAGSYQAQEKGEQYF,TGTGCCGGCAGTTATCAGGCCCAGGAAAAGGGCGAGCAGTACTTC
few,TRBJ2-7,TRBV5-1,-,CASSLPGSDEQYF,TGCGCCAGCAGCTTGCCGGGTTCCGACGAGCAGTACTTC
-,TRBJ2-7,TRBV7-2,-,CASSLARWDEQYF,TGTGCCAGCAGCTTAGCCCGGTGGGACGAGCAGTACTTC
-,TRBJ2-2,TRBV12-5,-,CASGLVLGANANTGELFF,TGTGCTAGTGGTTTGGTACTGGGTGCTAACGCGAACACCGGGGAGCTGTTTTTT
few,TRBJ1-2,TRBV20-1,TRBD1,CSAQDRGAYGYTF,TGCAGTGCCCAGGACAGGGGAGCCTATGGCTACACCTTC
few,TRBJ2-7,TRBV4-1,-,CASSQDDRKNYEQYF,TGCGCCAGCAGCCAAGATGACAGGAAAAACTACGAGCAGTACTTC
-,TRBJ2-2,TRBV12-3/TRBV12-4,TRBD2,CASSLGLAGGAGELFF,TGTGCCAGCAGTCTCGGACTAGCGGGAGGGGCCGGGGAGCTGTTTTTT
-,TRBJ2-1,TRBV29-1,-,CSGTTGLANEQFF,TGCAGCGGCACGACAGGCCTTGCGAATGAGCAGTTCTTC
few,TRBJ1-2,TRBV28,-,CASRSQSYGYTF,TGTGCCAGCAGATCACAGAGCTATGGCTACACCTTC
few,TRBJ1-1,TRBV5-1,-,CASSFTGRTEAFF,TGCGCCAGCAGCTTCACCGGCCGGACTGAAGCTTTCTTT
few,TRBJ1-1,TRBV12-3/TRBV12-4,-,CASSLTGFNTEAFF,TGTGCCAGCAGTTTAACAGGCTTCAACACTGAAGCTTTCTTT
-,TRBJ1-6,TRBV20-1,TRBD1,CSARTGGWDSPLHF,TGCAGTGCTCGGACAGGGGGTTGGGATTCACCCCTCCACTTT
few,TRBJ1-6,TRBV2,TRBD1,CASRPGQGNSPLHF,TGTGCCAGCAGGCCGGGACAGGGGAATTCACCCCTCCACTTT
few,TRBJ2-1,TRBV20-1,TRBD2,CSARDSAGGYNEQFF,TGCAGTGCTAGAGATAGTGCGGGAGGGTACAATGAGCAGTTCTTC
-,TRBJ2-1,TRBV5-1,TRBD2,CASSFRLAGGPLSYNEQFF,TGCGCCAGCAGCTTTCGACTAGCGGGAGGCCCGCTCTCCTACAATGAGCAGTTCTTC
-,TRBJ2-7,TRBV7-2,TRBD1,CASSLTPGQSYEQYF,TGTGCCAGCAGCTTGACCCCGGGACAGTCCTACGAGCAGTACTTC
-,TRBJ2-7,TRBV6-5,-,CASSFSPESYEQYF,TGTGCCAGCAGTTTTTCCCCAGAATCCTACGAGCAGTACTTC
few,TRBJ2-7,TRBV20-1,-,CSAYRDRRDSYEQYF,TGCAGTGCTTACCGTGACCGGAGGGATTCCTACGAGCAGTACTTC
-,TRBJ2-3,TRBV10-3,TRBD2,CAIAGEGDTQYF,TGTGCCATAGCGGGAGAGGGAGATACGCAGTATTTT
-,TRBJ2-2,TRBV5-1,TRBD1,CASSLRPGTGNTGELFF,TGCGCCAGCAGCTTGAGGCCCGGGACAGGGAACACCGGGGAGCTGTTTTTT
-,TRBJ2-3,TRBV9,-,CASSVGPVRGSGDTQYF,TGTGCCAGCAGCGTAGGCCCGGTCCGGGGGAGTGGAGATACGCAGTATTTT
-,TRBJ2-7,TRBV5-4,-,CASSSYRNPTYEQYF,TGTGCCAGCAGCTCCTACAGGAACCCAACCTACGAGCAGTACTTC
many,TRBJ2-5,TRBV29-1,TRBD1,CSVDAGTGGKTQYF,TGCAGCGTTGACGCCGGGACAGGGGGCAAGACCCAGTACTTC
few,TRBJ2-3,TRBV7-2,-,CASSLGGSSFNTQYF,TGTGCCAGCAGCTTAGGGGGGAGTTCTTTTAATACGCAGTATTTT
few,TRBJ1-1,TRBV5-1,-,CASSLGHTGTEAFF,TGCGCCAGCAGCTTGGGACACACGGGGACTGAAGCTTTCTTT
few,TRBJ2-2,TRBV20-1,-,CSASARRARTGELFF,TGCAGTGCTAGCGCGAGGAGGGCTCGCACCGGGGAGCTGTTTTTT
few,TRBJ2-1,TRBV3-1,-,CASGRFQRNEQFF,TGTGCCAGCGGACGCTTTCAACGCAATGAGCAGTTCTTC
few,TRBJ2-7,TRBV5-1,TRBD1,CASSLLGQGIYEQYF,TGCGCCAGCAGCTTGCTGGGACAGGGTATCTACGAGCAGTACTTC
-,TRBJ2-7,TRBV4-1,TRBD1,CASSQAGQGIAQQYF,TGCGCCAGCAGCCAGGCCGGACAGGGGATAGCGCAGCAGTACTTC
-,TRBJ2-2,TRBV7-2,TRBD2,CASRGRAGTGELFF,TGTGCCAGCAGGGGGAGGGCCGGCACCGGGGAGCTGTTTTTT
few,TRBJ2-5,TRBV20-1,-,CSAKPGHSGETQYF,TGCAGTGCCAAACCAGGGCACTCTGGGGAGACCCAGTACTTC
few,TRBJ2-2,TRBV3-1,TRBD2,CASSQEGLAGGPGGELFF,TGTGCCAGCAGCCAAGAGGGACTAGCGGGAGGGCCTGGCGGGGAGCTGTTTTTT